Detailed here is one T cell receptor beta chain. An amount of RNA that ranged from roughly 0.5 to 1 ug was reverse transcribed with random hexamers. Each CDR3 protein is one row after TCRdb ran MiXCR on the immunoSEQ multiplex PCR reads. The sample records 180,000 or so distinct CDR3 sequences, approximately 96% being singletons. V shed 3 bases and J 6 bases; nucleotides not matched to a gene: 7. This CDR3 has 14 residues. CDR1 SGHNT and CDR2 YYREEE come from the germline V gene (reference sequence). This sample is part of a study of CD8 T cells in Susac syndrome. This clonotype originated in a human donor with multiple sclerosis. The rearrangement uses TRBV5-4 and TRBJ2-3; 7 positions match TRBD1. What was sequenced was CD4+ T cells from PBMCs. The CDR3 sequence: CASSSRQGRDTQYF. In nucleotides, the CDR3 is TGTGCCAGCAGCTCAAGACAGGGACGGGATACGCAGTATTTT.